The sequence of this T cell receptor beta chain was determined in a study of response to subunit inactivated influenza vaccine. The CDR3 runs to 13 residues. V was trimmed by 5 bases and J by 2 bases, leaving 9 bases between them. MiXCR was run by TCRdb on the RT-PCR reads, yielding one entry per CDR3 protein. The sample shows fewer than 250,000 distinct CDR3 sequences, approximately 15% of them seen only once. The chain couples TRBV12-3 or TRBV12-4 to TRBJ1-2; D gene unclear. This sample comprised CD8+ T cells sorted from PBMCs, obtained less than 6 days after vaccination. This sequence was found in a man aged 45-65 years who received an inactivated influenza vaccine. The CDR3 loop reads CASSPRGNYGYTF. As DNA, the CDR3 is TGTGCCAGCAGTCCGCGGGGAAACTATGGCTACACCTTC.